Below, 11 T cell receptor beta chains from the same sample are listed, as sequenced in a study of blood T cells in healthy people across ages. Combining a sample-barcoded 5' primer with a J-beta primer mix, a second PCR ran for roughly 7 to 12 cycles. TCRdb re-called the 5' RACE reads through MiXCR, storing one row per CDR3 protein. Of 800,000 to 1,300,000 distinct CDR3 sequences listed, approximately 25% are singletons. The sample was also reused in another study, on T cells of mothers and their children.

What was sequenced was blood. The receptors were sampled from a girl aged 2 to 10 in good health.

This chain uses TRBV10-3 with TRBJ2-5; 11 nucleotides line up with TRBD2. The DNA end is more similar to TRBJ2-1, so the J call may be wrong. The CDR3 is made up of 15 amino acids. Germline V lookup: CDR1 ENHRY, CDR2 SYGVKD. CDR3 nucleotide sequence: TGTGCCATCAGTGGGACTAGCGGGCCTTACAATGAGCAGTTCTTC. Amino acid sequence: CAISGTSGPYNEQFF.

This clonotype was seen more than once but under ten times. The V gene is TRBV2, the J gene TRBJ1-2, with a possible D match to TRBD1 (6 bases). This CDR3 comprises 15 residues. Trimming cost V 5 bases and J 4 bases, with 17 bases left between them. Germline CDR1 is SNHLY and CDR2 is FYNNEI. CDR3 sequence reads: CASSLNQGLGYGYTF. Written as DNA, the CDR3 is TGTGCCAGCAGTCTAAATCAGGGGCTCGGCTATGGCTACACCTTC.

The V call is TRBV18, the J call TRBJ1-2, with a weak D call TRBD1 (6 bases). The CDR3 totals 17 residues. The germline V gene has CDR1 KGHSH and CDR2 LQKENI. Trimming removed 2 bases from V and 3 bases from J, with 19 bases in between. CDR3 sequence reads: CASSPTISGGADYGYTF. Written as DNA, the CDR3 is TGTGCCAGCTCACCAACAATATCCGGGGGCGCGGACTATGGCTACACCTTC.

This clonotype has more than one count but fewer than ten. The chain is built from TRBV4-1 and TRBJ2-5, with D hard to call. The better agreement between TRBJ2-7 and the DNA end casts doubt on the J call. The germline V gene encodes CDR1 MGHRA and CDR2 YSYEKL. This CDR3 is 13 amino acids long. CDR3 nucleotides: TGCGCCAGCAGCCAGGCCCAAACCTACGAGCAGTACTTC. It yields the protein CASSQAQTYEQYF.

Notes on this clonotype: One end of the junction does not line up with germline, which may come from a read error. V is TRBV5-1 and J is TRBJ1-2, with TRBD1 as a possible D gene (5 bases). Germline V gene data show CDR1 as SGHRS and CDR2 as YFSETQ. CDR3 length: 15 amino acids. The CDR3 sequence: CASSSGISRDYGHTF. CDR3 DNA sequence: TGCGCCAGCAGCAGCGGGATATCGAGGGACTATGGCCACACCTTC.

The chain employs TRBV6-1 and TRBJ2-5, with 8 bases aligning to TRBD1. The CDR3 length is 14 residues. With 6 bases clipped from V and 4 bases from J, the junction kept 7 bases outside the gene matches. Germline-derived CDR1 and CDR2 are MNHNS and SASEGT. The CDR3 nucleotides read TGTGCCAGCAGAAGAGGACAGGGTACAGAGACCCAGTACTTC. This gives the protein CASRRGQGTETQYF.

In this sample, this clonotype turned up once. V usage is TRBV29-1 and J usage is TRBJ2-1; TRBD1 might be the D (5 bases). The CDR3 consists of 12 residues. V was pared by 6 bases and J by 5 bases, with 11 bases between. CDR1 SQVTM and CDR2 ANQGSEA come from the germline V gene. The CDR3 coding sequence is TGCAGCGTAGTGACAGATAACAATGAGCAGTTCTTC. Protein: CSVVTDNNEQFF.

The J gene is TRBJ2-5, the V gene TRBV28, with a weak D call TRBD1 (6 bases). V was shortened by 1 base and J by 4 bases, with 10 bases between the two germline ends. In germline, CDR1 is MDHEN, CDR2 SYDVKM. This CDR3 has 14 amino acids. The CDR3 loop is CASSLFGRGETQYF. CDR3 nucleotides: TGTGCCAGCAGTTTATTCGGCAGGGGAGAGACCCAGTACTTC.

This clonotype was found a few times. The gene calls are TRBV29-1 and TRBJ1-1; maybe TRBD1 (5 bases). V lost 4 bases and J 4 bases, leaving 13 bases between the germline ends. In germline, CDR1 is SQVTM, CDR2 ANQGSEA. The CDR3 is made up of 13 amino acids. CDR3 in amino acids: CSVGRQGPTEAFF. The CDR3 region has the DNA TGCAGCGTTGGGCGGCAGGGCCCCACTGAAGCTTTCTTT.

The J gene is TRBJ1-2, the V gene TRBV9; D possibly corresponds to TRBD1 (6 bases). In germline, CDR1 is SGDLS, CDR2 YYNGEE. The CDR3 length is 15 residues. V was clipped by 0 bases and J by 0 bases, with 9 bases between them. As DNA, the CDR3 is TGTGCCAGCAGCGTAGCGGGGGGCTCTAACTATGGCTACACCTTC. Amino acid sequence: CASSVAGGSNYGYTF.

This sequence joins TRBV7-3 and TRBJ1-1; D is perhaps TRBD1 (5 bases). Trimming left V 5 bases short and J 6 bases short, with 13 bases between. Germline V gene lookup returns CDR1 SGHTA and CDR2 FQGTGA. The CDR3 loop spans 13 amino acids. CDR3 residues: CASSQMMGAEAFF. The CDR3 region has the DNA TGTGCCAGCAGCCAAATGATGGGGGCTGAAGCTTTCTTT. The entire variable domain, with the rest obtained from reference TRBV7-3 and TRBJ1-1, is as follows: GAGVSQTPSNKVTEKGKYVELRCDPISGHTALYWYRQSLGQGPEFLIYFQGTGAADDSGLPNDRFFAVRPEGSVSTLKIQRTERGDSAVYLCASSQMMGAEAFFGQGTRLTVV.